This paragraph covers one TCR beta chain sequence. The data were produced by immunoSEQ multiplex PCR, yet TCRdb's version contains in-frame clones alone and is incomplete. The repertoire has 45,000 to 55,000 clones, around 93% of them found once; the top ten carry just under 1%. These data belong to a study of T cell changes during pregnancy in multiple sclerosis. Germline assignment: CDR1 MGHRA and CDR2 YSYEKL. The CDR3 covers 14 residues. V was trimmed by 4 bases and J by 3 bases, leaving 12 bases between them. This clonotype was sampled from a female donor with multiple sclerosis, enrolled in a pregnancy study. Sequencing was performed on peripheral blood, taken after pregnancy. The V gene is TRBV4-1, the J gene TRBJ1-2; no definite D call. Here the CDR3 reads CASSRVEGDYGYTF. The CDR3 DNA is TGCGCCAGCAGCCGAGTGGAGGGAGACTATGGCTACACCTTC.